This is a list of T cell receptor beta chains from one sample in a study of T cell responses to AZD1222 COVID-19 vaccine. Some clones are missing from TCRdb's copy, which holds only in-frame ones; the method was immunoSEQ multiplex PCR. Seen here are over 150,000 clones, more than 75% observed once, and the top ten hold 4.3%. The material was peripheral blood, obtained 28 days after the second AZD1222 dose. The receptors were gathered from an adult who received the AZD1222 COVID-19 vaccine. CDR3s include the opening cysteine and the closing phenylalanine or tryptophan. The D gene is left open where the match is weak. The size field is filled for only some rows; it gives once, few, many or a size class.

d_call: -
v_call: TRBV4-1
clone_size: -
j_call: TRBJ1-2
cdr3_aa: CASSQVGRDGFYGYTF
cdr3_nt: TGCGCCAGCAGCCAAGTAGGCAGGGACGGGTTTTATGGCTACACCTTC

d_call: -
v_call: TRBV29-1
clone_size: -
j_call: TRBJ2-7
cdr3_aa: CSAIGQGGYYEQYF
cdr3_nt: TGCAGCGCTATAGGACAGGGAGGGTACTACGAGCAGTACTTC

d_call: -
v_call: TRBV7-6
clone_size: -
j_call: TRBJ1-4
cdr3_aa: CASSLTRTPNNEKLFF
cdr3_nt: TGTGCCAGCAGCTTAACCCGGACACCTAATAATGAAAAACTGTTTTTT

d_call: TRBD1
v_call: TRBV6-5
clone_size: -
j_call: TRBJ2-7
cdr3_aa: CASKGWTGYEQYF
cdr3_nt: TGTGCCAGCAAGGGTTGGACAGGCTACGAGCAGTACTTC

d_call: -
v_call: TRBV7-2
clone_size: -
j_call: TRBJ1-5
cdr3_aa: CASSKGWDQPQHF
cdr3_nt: TGTGCCAGCAGCAAGGGTTGGGATCAGCCCCAGCATTTT

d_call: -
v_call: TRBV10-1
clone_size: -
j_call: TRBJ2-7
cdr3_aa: CASSPQVEDEQYF
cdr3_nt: TGCGCCAGCAGCCCGCAGGTTGAGGACGAGCAGTACTTC

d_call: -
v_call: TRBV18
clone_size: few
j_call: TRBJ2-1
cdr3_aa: CASSWDENEQFF
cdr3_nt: TGTGCCAGCTCTTGGGACGAAAATGAGCAGTTCTTC

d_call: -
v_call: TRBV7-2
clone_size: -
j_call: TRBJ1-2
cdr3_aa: CASSLRVPLPYGYTF
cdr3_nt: TGTGCCAGCAGCCTCAGGGTTCCCTTGCCTTATGGCTACACCTTC

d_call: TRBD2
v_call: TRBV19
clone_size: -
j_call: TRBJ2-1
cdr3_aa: CASSISSGGYNEQFF
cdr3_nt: TGTGCCAGTAGTATATCTAGCGGGGGCTACAATGAGCAGTTCTTC

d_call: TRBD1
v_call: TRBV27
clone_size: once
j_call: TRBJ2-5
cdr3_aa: CAATGVDETQYF
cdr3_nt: TGTGCCGCGACAGGGGTCGACGAGACCCAGTACTTC

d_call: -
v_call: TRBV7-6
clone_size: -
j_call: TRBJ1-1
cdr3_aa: CASSLGTNHNTEAFF
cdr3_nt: TGTGCCAGCAGCTTGGGGACGAACCATAACACTGAAGCTTTCTTT

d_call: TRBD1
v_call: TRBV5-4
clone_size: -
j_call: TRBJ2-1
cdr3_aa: CASSPGTGGYNEQFF
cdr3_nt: TGTGCCAGCAGCCCCGGGACAGGGGGATACAATGAGCAGTTCTTC

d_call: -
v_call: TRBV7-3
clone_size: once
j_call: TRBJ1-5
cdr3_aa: CASSRGRNQPQHF
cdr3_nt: TGTGCCAGCAGCCGAGGGAGGAATCAGCCCCAGCATTTT

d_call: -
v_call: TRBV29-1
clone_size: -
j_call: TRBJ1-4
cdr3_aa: CSVGLRDEKLFF
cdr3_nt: TGCAGCGTTGGGTTGAGGGATGAAAAACTGTTTTTT

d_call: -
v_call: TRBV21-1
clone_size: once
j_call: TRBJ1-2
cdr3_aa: CASSNLKAGVNYGYTF
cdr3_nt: TGTGCCAGCAGCAACTTGAAGGCAGGGGTTAACTATGGCTACACCTTC

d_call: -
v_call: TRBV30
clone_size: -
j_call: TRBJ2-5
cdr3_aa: CAWSIGVQKTQYF
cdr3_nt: TGTGCCTGGAGTATAGGGGTGCAGAAGACCCAGTACTTC

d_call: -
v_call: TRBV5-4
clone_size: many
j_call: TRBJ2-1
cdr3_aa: CASRAGEAWEQFF
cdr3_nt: TGTGCCAGCCGGGCTGGGGAGGCGTGGGAGCAGTTCTTC

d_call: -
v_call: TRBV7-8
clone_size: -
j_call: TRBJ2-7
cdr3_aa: CASSPGYEQYF
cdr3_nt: TGTGCCAGCAGCCCAGGCTACGAGCAGTACTTC

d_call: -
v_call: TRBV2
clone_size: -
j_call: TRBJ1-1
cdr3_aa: CASSGQRGNTEAFF
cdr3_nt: TGTGCCAGCAGTGGCCAACGAGGTAACACTGAAGCTTTCTTT

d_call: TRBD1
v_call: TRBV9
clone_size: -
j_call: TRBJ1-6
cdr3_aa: CASSPRQGSGSPLHF
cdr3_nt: TGTGCCAGCAGCCCCCGACAGGGATCGGGCTCACCCCTCCACTTT